The T cell receptor (beta chain) under discussion was sequenced for a study of T cell clonotyping in hematopoietic cell transplantation. General study results and limits: Cells were unsorted, so CD4 and CD8 contributions were not separated. Pathologically expanded recipient clonotypes increased progressively from day 30 to day 180 as diversity fell.

As to this clone: Its antigen is still unknown.

Recipients were bled about 28 days pretransplant and at posttransplant days 30, 100, 180. Assay: immunoSEQ multiplex PCR; the TCRdb copy retains only in-frame clones and omits some. The sample includes roughly 13,000 clones, around 97% of them seen just once. Source: peripheral blood mononuclear cells, taken 30 days after allogeneic stem cell transplant. The receptor was derived from a female patient aged 50-59 years who had an allogeneic stem cell transplant from an unrelated donor, so T cells may come from the graft donor. Some clones in this sample may be carry-over from other donors' samples.

CDR3 sequence reads: CASRDSGSPLHF. In nucleotides, the CDR3 is TGTGCCTCGCGGGACAGCGGTTCACCCCTCCACTTT. This chain connects TRBV30 to TRBJ1-6, with 7 positions matching TRBD1. Germline V gene sequence: CDR1 GTSNPN, CDR2 SVGIG (reference sequence). This CDR3 contains 12 residues. Germline trimming cut 7 bases from V and 9 bases from J; bases unmatched to any gene: 6.